The 5 T cell receptor beta chains presented below share a single source sample, sequenced in a study of CD8+ T cells in alopecia areata. Treatment indicated: oral pan-JAK inhibitor, 5-10 mg twice daily. It was cDNA, reverse transcribed from extracted RNA, that served as the sequencing template. Using immunoSEQ multiplex PCR, the repertoire was profiled, and TCRdb retains in-frame clones only, with some absent. The table shows about 190,000 clones, with approximately 60% occurring only once. Specimen: CD4+ T cells sorted from blood, collected at week 4, from a patient treated with tofacitinib. These receptors came from a human donor with alopecia areata.

The chain uses TRBV7-3 and TRBJ1-1; no clear D gene. The CDR3 sequence is 13 residues long. Germline CDR1 reads SGHTA; CDR2 reads FQGTGA. V was trimmed by 5 bases and J by 5 bases, leaving 12 bases between them. The CDR3 bases are TGTGCCAGCAGCCGGACCCGAGAAACTGAAGCTTTCTTT. Translating it yields CASSRTRETEAFF.

This clone showed up just a few times. V is TRBV25-1 and J is TRBJ2-5, with TRBD2 as a possible D gene (5 bases). The V gene lost 0 bases and the J gene lost 5 bases, with 13 bases spanning the gap. CDR3 length: 15 amino acids. CDR1 MGHDK and CDR2 SYGVNS come from the germline V gene. The CDR3, as DNA: TGTGCCAGCAGTGAATATGGGGAGTGGTGGGAGACCCAGTACTTC. This sequence encodes CASSEYGEWWETQYF.

This clone turned up a few times. The rearrangement joins TRBV19 to TRBJ1-1; 9 bases fit TRBD1. The germline gives CDR1 LNHDA, CDR2 SQIVND (reference sequence). Trimming removed 3 bases from V and 1 base from J; junction bases left unmatched: 9. This CDR3 region has 17 residues. For the CDR3, the DNA is TGTGCCAGTAGTATCGGGGGACAGGGATTGGGGAACACTGAAGCTTTCTTT. This encodes CASSIGGQGLGNTEAFF. Full variable domain (missing parts from reference TRBV19 and TRBJ1-1): DGGITQSPKYLFRKEGQNVTLSCEQNLNHDAMYWYRQDPGQGLRLIYYSQIVNDFQKGDIAEGYSVSREKKESFPLTVTSAQKNPTAFYLCASSIGGQGLGNTEAFFGQGTRLTVV.

Turning to this clone: Additional DNA sequences in this sample encode the identical CDR3. The J gene is TRBJ2-3, the V gene TRBV29-1, with 10 bases that match TRBD1. Germline lookup yields CDR1 SQVTM and CDR2 ANQGSEA. The CDR3 runs to 14 residues. Unmatched junction bases numbered 3, after V lost 6 bases and J lost 0 bases. This CDR3 reads CSVGQGSSTDTQYF. Written as DNA, the CDR3 is TGCAGCGTGGGACAGGGGTCTAGCACAGATACGCAGTATTTT.

The chain joins TRBV7-2 to TRBJ1-5; D is ambiguous. The CDR3 consists of 14 residues. V was pared by 0 bases and J by 3 bases, with 6 bases between. CDR1 and CDR2 (germline): SGHTA, FQGNSA. The CDR3 nucleotides read TGTGCCAGCAGCTTAGCACGCAACAATCAGCCCCAGCATTTT. Translated, it gives CASSLARNNQPQHF.